This T cell receptor (beta chain) was obtained from a study of blood T cell repertoires in COVID-19. Study-level background: The United States, Italy and Spain provided the acute and convalescent COVID-19 samples. In each case, the material was cDNA or gDNA derived from T cells, B-cell-depleted T cells, or PBMCs.

In the study's own analysis: Nucleated cell number was recorded as an estimate derived from reference gene primer amplification. Method: immunoSEQ multiplex PCR; TCRdb's copy keeps in-frame clones and lacks some. Clone size and the V and J calls come from that table; the DNA yielded D and trimming. The table lists around 180,000 clones, approximately 85% of them singletons. This clone has a single count. The ends were cut back, 7 bases at V and 1 base at J, with 7 bases in the middle. The CDR3 consists of 12 residues. Germline V gene data show CDR1 as MNHEY and CDR2 as SVGAGI. The sample consisted of peripheral blood. The receptor comes from a woman aged 80 or over with acute or convalescent COVID-19. V usage is TRBV6-5 and J usage is TRBJ1-1; D is undetermined. The CDR3 reads CASIPGNTEAFF. CDR3 nucleotides: TGTGCCAGCATCCCAGGGAACACTGAAGCTTTCTTT.